The next 30 T cell receptor beta chains were all read from a single sample in a study of blood T cell repertoires in COVID-19. TCRdb's copy holds only in-frame clones and misses some; the assay was immunoSEQ multiplex PCR. The sample yields hundreds of thousands of clones, 70% to 90% seen once. What was sequenced was peripheral blood. These receptors were collected from a man older than 75 with acute or convalescent COVID-19.

The chain couples TRBV7-9 to TRBJ1-4; tentative D call: TRBD1 (6 bases). The V end was cut by 1 base, the J end by 5 bases, with 8 bases between. The CDR3 covers 14 residues. CDR1 and CDR2 (germline): SEHNR, FQNEAQ (reference sequence). In DNA, the CDR3 is TGTGCCAGCAGCTTAGTTCAGGGGAATGAAAAACTGTTTTTT. Residues: CASSLVQGNEKLFF. The full variable domain, in which reference TRBV7-9 and TRBJ1-4 provide the parts outside the CDR3, is DTGVSQNPRHKITKRGQNVTFRCDPISEHNRLYWYRQTLGQGPEFLTYFQNEAQLEKSRLLSDRFSAERPKGSFSTLEIQRTEQGDSAMYLCASSLVQGNEKLFFGSGTQLSVL.

The V gene is TRBV25-1, the J gene TRBJ2-3, with 9 bases aligning to TRBD2. CDR3 size: 16 residues. With V trimmed by 0 bases and J by 4 bases, 5 bases remained unmatched. Germline V gives CDR1 MGHDK, CDR2 SYGVNS. The DNA for the CDR3 is TGTGCCAGCAGTGAATATGGGCGGGAGGGCTCAGATACGCAGTATTTT. This encodes CASSEYGREGSDTQYF. The entire variable domain, with the rest obtained from reference TRBV25-1 and TRBJ2-3, is as follows: EADIYQTPRYLVIGTGKKITLECSQTMGHDKMYWYQQDPGMELHLIHYSYGVNSTEKGDLSSESTVSRIRTEHFPLTLESARPSHTSQYLCASSEYGREGSDTQYFGPGTRLTVL.

In nucleotides, the CDR3 is TGTGCCAGCAGCCCTACCCGAGGACAGCTGAACACTGAAGCTTTCTTT. Residues: CASSPTRGQLNTEAFF. The V gene is TRBV5-4, the J gene TRBJ1-1, with a tentative D call TRBD1 (6 bases). The V end was cut by 4 bases, the J end by 0 bases, with 16 bases between. CDR3 size: 16 residues. Germline CDR1 SGHNT, CDR2 YYREEE (reference sequence).

The V gene is TRBV7-9, the J gene TRBJ2-7, with TRBD1 matching over 9 bases. The CDR3 has 15 residues. Germline CDR1 and CDR2: SEHNR and FQNEAQ (reference sequence). The trim removed 5 bases at V and 3 bases at J, leaving 8 bases unmatched. CDR3 sequence: CASSRRTGDGYEQYF. As DNA, the CDR3 is TGTGCCAGCAGCCGCCGGACAGGGGACGGCTACGAGCAGTACTTC.

The chain employs TRBV28 and TRBJ1-4; 10 positions agree with TRBD1. The CDR3 totals 19 residues. The junction had 14 bases not matched to a gene; V was cut back by 3 bases and J by 4 bases. The V gene's germline CDR1 is MDHEN and CDR2 SYDVKM. Here the CDR3 reads CASSLPGGTGEAVNEKLFF. DNA for the CDR3: TGTGCCAGCAGTTTGCCCGGCGGGACAGGGGAGGCTGTTAATGAAAAACTGTTTTTT.

This chain uses TRBV6-6 with TRBJ2-5, with 7 bases that match TRBD2. The junction had 3 bases not matched to a gene; V was cut back by 0 bases and J by 5 bases. In germline, CDR1 is MNHNY, CDR2 SVGAGI (reference sequence). This CDR3 region has 14 residues. The CDR3 sequence: CASSYSGRAETQYF. DNA for the CDR3: TGTGCCAGCAGTTACTCGGGGAGGGCGGAGACCCAGTACTTC.

The J gene is TRBJ2-2, the V gene TRBV2; 8 nucleotides line up with TRBD1. Germline values: CDR1 SNHLY, CDR2 FYNNEI. After removal of 5 bases from V and 5 bases from J, the junction contained 4 bases not matched to a gene. The length of the CDR3 is 14 residues. The CDR3 reads CASSWDRRTGELFF. CDR3 coding DNA: TGTGCCAGCAGTTGGGACAGGAGAACCGGGGAGCTGTTTTTT.

The chain combines TRBV7-2 with TRBJ1-6; no firm D call. V was trimmed by 5 bases and J by 6 bases, leaving 14 bases between them. This CDR3 comprises 15 residues. Germline CDR1 is SGHTA and CDR2 is FQGNSA. CDR3 in DNA: TGTGCCAGCAGCCCAAGCGCCAGTTTTAATTCACCCCTCCACTTT. Protein: CASSPSASFNSPLHF.

The rearrangement joins TRBV7-3 to TRBJ2-2; possible D gene TRBD1, 5 bases. This CDR3 has 18 residues. V lost 2 bases and J 0 bases, leaving 16 bases between the germline ends. Germline assignment: CDR1 SGHTA and CDR2 FQGTGA. CDR3 sequence: CASSLAAGKISNTGELFF. DNA of the CDR3: TGTGCCAGCAGCTTAGCCGCAGGGAAGATTTCGAACACCGGGGAGCTGTTTTTT.

V gene TRBV15 combines with J gene TRBJ1-4, with a weak D call TRBD1 (5 bases). From germline, CDR1 is LNHNV and CDR2 YYDKDF (reference sequence). The CDR3 totals 16 residues. Trimming took 1 base from V and 2 from J, leaving 11 bases between them. CDR3 residues: CATSRGGGATNEKLFF. The CDR3 bases are TGTGCCACCAGCAGAGGGGGAGGGGCTACTAATGAAAAACTGTTTTTT.

The gene calls are TRBV5-6 and TRBJ2-3, with TRBD2 matching 12 bases. V shed 2 bases, J shed 8 bases, and the junction held 15 bases outside the gene matches. The germline CDR1 and CDR2 sequences are SGHDT and YYEEEE. The CDR3 totals 18 residues. The CDR3 reads CASSFLNTLAGGQATQYF. CDR3 nucleotides: TGTGCCAGCAGCTTCCTAAACACACTAGCGGGGGGCCAGGCTACGCAGTATTTT.

The V call is TRBV15, the J call TRBJ1-3; 8 bases match TRBD1. This CDR3 region has 13 residues. The V segment lost 9 bases and the J segment 5 bases; nucleotides outside the gene matches: 6. Germline V gene sequence: CDR1 LNHNV, CDR2 YYDKDF (reference sequence). Written as DNA, the CDR3 is TGTGCCACAAGAGACAGGGGAAGAAACACCATATATTTT. Translated, it gives CATRDRGRNTIYF.

The count of this clone is one. The genes are TRBV12-3 or TRBV12-4 and TRBJ1-1; TRBD1 agrees at 8 bases. After removal of 5 bases from V and 7 bases from J, the junction contained 6 bases not matched to a gene. The CDR3 loop spans 13 amino acids. CDR3 residues: CASSAGTGVEAFF. CDR3 nucleotide sequence: TGTGCCAGCAGTGCCGGGACAGGTGTTGAAGCTTTCTTT.

The CDR3 sequence is CASSELGQGYNEQFF. In DNA, the CDR3 is TGTGCCAGCAGTGAGCTGGGACAGGGATACAATGAGCAGTTCTTC. V is TRBV2 and J is TRBJ2-1; the match to TRBD1 covers 9 bases. Germline loops: CDR1 SNHLY, CDR2 FYNNEI. Trimming removed 3 bases from V and 4 bases from J; junction bases left unmatched: 4. This CDR3 is built from 15 residues.

The rearrangement uses TRBV19 and TRBJ2-5, with TRBD1 as a possible D gene (6 bases). The CDR3 totals 13 residues. Germline CDR1 reads LNHDA; CDR2 reads SQIVND (reference sequence). Deletions cut 6 bases from V and 0 bases from J, with 8 bases between. The CDR3 loop is CASRGDNQETQYF. The CDR3 DNA reads as TGTGCCAGTAGAGGGGACAACCAAGAGACCCAGTACTTC.

This rearrangement joins TRBV5-1 to TRBJ1-5, with 10 bases aligning to TRBD1. J was trimmed by 5 bases and V by 7 bases; bases with no gene match: 6. The CDR3 is made up of 14 amino acids. The germline CDR1 and CDR2 sequences are SGHRS and YFSETQ. The CDR3 coding sequence is TGCGCCAGCGCCAGGGGGACAGGGGATCAGCCCCAGCATTTT. Encoded protein: CASARGTGDQPQHF.

The genes are TRBV3-1 (or the pseudogene TRBV3-2) and TRBJ1-1; a possible D gene is TRBD1 (6 bases). The CDR3 has 14 residues. V gave up 1 base and J gave up 8 bases, with 14 bases separating them. CDR1 is LGHDT and CDR2 is YNNKEL in the germline V gene (reference sequence). The CDR3 nucleotides are TGTGCCAGCAGCCAAGTTGCGGGGGACATGGAAGCTTTCTTT. Translated: CASSQVAGDMEAFF.

V usage is TRBV11-3 and J usage is TRBJ2-1; TRBD2 agrees at 8 bases. This CDR3 spans 15 amino acids. V dropped 1 base and J dropped 9; count of bases not matched to a gene: 8. Germline-derived CDR1 and CDR2 are SGHNT and YENEEA. CDR3: CASSLGTSGAGEQFF. For the CDR3, the DNA is TGTGCCAGCAGCTTAGGTACTAGCGGTGCCGGTGAGCAGTTCTTC.

CDR3 nucleotides: TGTGCCAGCACCCTACCCCCTTACGAGCAGTACTTC. Amino acids: CASTLPPYEQYF. The rearrangement uses TRBV28 and TRBJ2-7; unclear D gene. V lost 7 bases to trimming and J lost 4 bases, with 11 bases between them. Germline CDR1 and CDR2: MDHEN and SYDVKM. The CDR3 has 12 residues. The variable domain in full, completed from reference TRBV28 and TRBJ2-7, reads DVKVTQSSRYLVKRTGEKVFLECVQDMDHENMFWYRQDPGLGLRLIYFSYDVKMKEKGDIPEGYSVSREKKERFSLILESASTNQTSMYLCASTLPPYEQYFGPGTRLTVT.

This rearrangement joins TRBV19 to TRBJ2-7, with 9 positions matching TRBD1. Germline lookup yields CDR1 LNHDA and CDR2 SQIVND (reference sequence). The J segment lost 5 bases and the V segment lost 4 bases, leaving 6 bases of the junction unmatched. CDR3 length: 14 amino acids. CDR3 sequence (DNA): TGTGCCAGTAGTACGACAGGGGGTGTCCACGAGCAGTACTTC. Translated, it gives CASSTTGGVHEQYF.

The V gene is TRBV10-3, the J gene TRBJ2-7, with D possibly matching TRBD2 (5 bases). The CDR3 sequence is 14 residues long. Germline assignment: CDR1 ENHRY and CDR2 SYGVKD. V shed 3 bases and J shed 4 bases, with 13 bases lying between them. The CDR3 coding sequence is TGTGCCATCAGTGACCGAGGGCCTGAGTACGAGCAGTACTTC. Its translation is CAISDRGPEYEQYF.

The V and J genes are TRBV21-1 and TRBJ2-3; TRBD1 is the table's D call and was not checked against the DNA. TRBV21-1 is marked as a pseudogene. The CDR3 is 12 amino acids. The CDR3 DNA reads TGTGCCAGCCACAGGGCAACAGATACGCAGTATTTT. It specifies CASHRATDTQYF.

The V and J genes are TRBV11-1 and TRBJ2-7, with 9 bases matching TRBD2. CDR1 is SGHAT, CDR2 FQDESV, per germline (reference sequence). The CDR3 sequence is 15 residues long. V shed 6 bases, J shed 4 bases, and the junction held 10 bases outside the gene matches. The CDR3 DNA follows: TGTGCCAGCAGGCCCACTAGCGGGTCTTTTTACGAGCAGTACTTC. Translating gives CASRPTSGSFYEQYF.

Here the CDR3 reads CASSLGQARSEKLFF. The CDR3 nucleotides read TGTGCCAGCAGCTTAGGCCAGGCCCGCAGCGAAAAACTGTTTTTT. The chain is built from TRBV11-2 and TRBJ1-4; D is ambiguous. Per germline, CDR1 SGHAT and CDR2 FQNNGV. Deletions cut 1 base from V and 8 bases from J, with 14 bases between. The CDR3 spans 15 residues.

The chain employs TRBV3-1 (or the pseudogene TRBV3-2) and TRBJ2-5; 7 positions agree with TRBD1. Looked up from germline, CDR1 is LGHDT and CDR2 is YNNKEL (reference sequence). V gave up 6 bases and J gave up 2 bases; unmatched junction bases: 9. CDR3 length: 15 residues. The CDR3 DNA reads as TGTGCCAGCAGACTTACTCCGGGACAGCAAGAGACCCAGTACTTC. As protein: CASRLTPGQQETQYF.

In this sample, this clone turned up a few times. Distinct nucleotide sequences in the sample also encode this CDR3. V usage is TRBV12-3 or TRBV12-4 and J usage is TRBJ1-2; D may be TRBD1 (6 bases). Trimming stripped 2 bases from V and 2 bases from J, with 6 bases between. This CDR3 spans 13 amino acids. CDR3: CASSLRGNYGYTF. CDR3 in DNA: TGTGCCAGCAGTTTAAGGGGGAACTATGGCTACACCTTC.

This chain uses TRBV29-1 with TRBJ2-6; maybe TRBD2 (6 bases). V lost 6 bases and J 4 bases, leaving 13 bases between the germline ends. Per the germline V gene, CDR1 is SQVTM and CDR2 is ANQGSEA. The CDR3 is 14 amino acids. The CDR3 coding sequence is TGCAGCGTAAAGGAGGGTTACGGGGCCAACGTCCTGACTTTC. Residues: CSVKEGYGANVLTF.

The rearrangement uses TRBV12-5 and TRBJ1-1, with D perhaps matching TRBD1 (6 bases). Germline CDR1 and CDR2: LGHNT and FRNRAP. V gave up 11 bases and J gave up 1 base, with 17 bases separating them. CDR3 length: 14 amino acids. CDR3 amino acids: CAVDSGTPNTEAFF. DNA of the CDR3: TGTGCTGTGGACTCCGGGACACCGAACACTGAAGCTTTCTTT.

The chain recombines TRBV18 with TRBJ2-1; 14 positions match TRBD2. This CDR3 contains 17 residues. V gave up 3 bases and J gave up 7 bases; unmatched junction bases: 8. Per germline, CDR1 KGHSH and CDR2 LQKENI. CDR3 region: CASSPRGLAGGRNEQFF. The CDR3 coding sequence is TGTGCCAGCTCACCCCGTGGACTAGCGGGAGGACGGAATGAGCAGTTCTTC.

This rearrangement joins TRBV6-1 to TRBJ2-3; TRBD2 agrees at 8 bases. The CDR3 length is 14 residues. The germline V gene has CDR1 MNHNS and CDR2 SASEGT. The ends lost 3 bases at V and 3 bases at J; junction bases unmatched: 2. The CDR3 reads CASSDAGGTDTQYF. CDR3 DNA: TGTGCCAGCAGTGATGCGGGAGGAACAGATACGCAGTATTTT.